This T cell receptor (beta chain) was profiled in a study of blood T cell repertoires in COVID-19. About the research overall: The United States, Italy and Spain supplied acute and convalescent COVID-19 samples.

Libraries were prepared by immunoSEQ multiplex PCR; TCRdb keeps only in-frame clonotypes and omits some of them. The profile shows around 72,000 clones, 80% to 95% of them singletons. V lost 0 bases, J lost 7 bases, and 15 bases lay in between. In germline, CDR1 is MNHNS, CDR2 SASEGT. The CDR3 has 15 amino acids. The gene calls are TRBV6-1 and TRBJ1-2; D is perhaps TRBD1 (6 bases). Sequencing was performed on peripheral blood. This clonotype originated in a human donor with active COVID-19. The donor label of this sample is uncertain. Here the CDR3 reads CASSEAFGQFRGYTF. In nucleotides, the CDR3 is TGTGCCAGCAGTGAAGCGTTCGGACAGTTCCGTGGCTACACCTTC.